These T cell receptor beta chains were read from a single sample in a study of T cell responses to AZD1222 COVID-19 vaccine. The method was immunoSEQ multiplex PCR; TCRdb's version includes in-frame clones alone and lacks a portion of them. The sample yields 110,000 to 150,000 clones, 88% seen once. This material consisted of peripheral blood, taken 28 days after the second AZD1222 dose. Every receptor here comes from an adult who received the AZD1222 COVID-19 vaccine. Each CDR3 is given with its conserved first and last residue.

J: TRBJ1-1; V: TRBV18; CDR3: CASSPQEGATTEAFF
J: TRBJ1-2; V: TRBV30; CDR3: CAWSAGQGALYGYTF
J: TRBJ2-5; V: TRBV12-3/TRBV12-4; CDR3: CASTRTSKETQYF
J: TRBJ1-1; V: TRBV11-2; CDR3: CASSLSFPEAFF
J: TRBJ1-2; V: TRBV28; CDR3: CASSRLGSLFYGYTF
J: TRBJ2-1; V: TRBV4-3; CDR3: CASSHKPARMSSYNEQFF
J: TRBJ2-7; V: TRBV2; CDR3: CASSYTSGDSYEQYF
J: TRBJ1-5; V: TRBV19; CDR3: CASGGGARQPQHF
J: TRBJ2-7; V: TRBV6-2/TRBV6-3; CDR3: CASSSGGFSYEQYF
J: TRBJ1-6; V: TRBV19; CDR3: CASSGQSSYNSPLHF
J: TRBJ2-2; V: TRBV25-1; CDR3: CASRKQGDTGELFF
J: TRBJ1-1; V: TRBV11-3; CDR3: CASSLEVNTEAFF
J: TRBJ1-5; V: TRBV7-2; CDR3: CASSLVAGLNQPQHF
J: TRBJ1-3; V: TRBV6-5; CDR3: CATRRPGASGNTIYF
J: TRBJ1-6; V: TRBV18; CDR3: CASSPSSFRSLPNSPLHF
J: TRBJ1-1; V: TRBV28; CDR3: CASSLSDRVPFF
J: TRBJ2-3; V: TRBV6-2/TRBV6-3; CDR3: CASSDLAGTSTDTQYF
J: TRBJ1-5; V: TRBV7-2; CDR3: CASSLGSWGNQPQHF
J: TRBJ2-7; V: TRBV3-1/TRBV3-2; CDR3: CASSSDRGGTYEQYF
J: TRBJ1-6; V: TRBV11-3; CDR3: CASSHGGGAPLHF
J: TRBJ1-1; V: TRBV7-8; CDR3: CASSLGQAQNTEAFF
J: TRBJ1-1; V: TRBV15; CDR3: CATSRDRGTEAFF
J: TRBJ2-3; V: TRBV7-2; CDR3: CASSLGTSGTTQYF
J: TRBJ1-5; V: TRBV19; CDR3: CASSIDNRGMGQPQHF
J: TRBJ1-3; V: TRBV6-5; CDR3: CASSLRDMPGNTIYF
J: TRBJ2-1; V: TRBV2; CDR3: CASRDGNSFHEQFF
J: TRBJ1-2; V: TRBV7-6; CDR3: CASSNNWDRSNYGYTF
J: TRBJ1-3; V: TRBV11-2; CDR3: CASSPSRGAGNTIYF